These 30 T cell receptor beta chains originate from one sample sequenced in a study of cytomegalovirus exposure and HLA in healthy donors. It was with 60 Vbeta and 13 Jbeta primers that the PCR ran. Generated by immunoSEQ multiplex PCR, the TCRdb table keeps only in-frame clones and is missing some. The table shows some 130,000 clones, with around three quarters occurring only once. The sample was PBMCs. The origin of the receptors is a man aged 30 to 45 in good health.

The chain links TRBV28 to TRBJ2-7; D remains ambiguous. Deletions cut 7 bases from V and 8 bases from J, with 15 bases between. The CDR3 has 12 residues. Germline assignment: CDR1 MDHEN and CDR2 SYDVKM. The CDR3 region has the DNA TGTGCCAGCACCGCTACTGAGTCGAAGCAGTACTTC. It is translated as CASTATESKQYF.

This CDR3 is CASRTRMERYYEQYF. Here the CDR3 DNA reads TGTGCCAGCCGGACTCGGATGGAAAGGTACTACGAGCAGTACTTC. The chain uses TRBV6-5 and TRBJ2-7, with a tentative D call TRBD2 (5 bases). The CDR3 covers 15 residues. Germline V lookup: CDR1 MNHEY, CDR2 SVGAGI. Trimming removed 8 bases from V and 3 bases from J, with 20 bases in between.

The chain recombines TRBV6-6 with TRBJ2-5, with 11 bases aligning to TRBD2. The CDR3 sequence is 15 residues long. The J segment lost 2 bases and the V segment lost 2 bases, leaving 1 base of the junction unmatched. CDR1 and CDR2 from the germline V gene are MNHNY and SVGAGI (reference sequence). The CDR3, as DNA: TGTGCCAGCAGTTACGGGACTAGCGGTCAAGAGACCCAGTACTTC. It codes for CASSYGTSGQETQYF.

The gene calls are TRBV7-3 and TRBJ2-1, with 13 bases fitting TRBD2. Germline CDR1 is SGHTA and CDR2 is FQGTGA. This CDR3 has 17 amino acids. V gave up 0 bases and J gave up 3 bases; unmatched junction bases: 2. CDR3 protein: CASSLTGLAGRYNEQFF. In DNA form, the CDR3 reads TGTGCCAGCAGCTTAACGGGACTAGCGGGACGCTACAATGAGCAGTTCTTC.

This clone showed up just once. This chain connects TRBV12-5 to TRBJ1-3, with D maybe TRBD1 (6 bases). The CDR3 covers 14 residues. Germline lookup yields CDR1 LGHNT and CDR2 FRNRAP. The V end lost 5 bases, the J end lost 3 bases, and 11 bases lay between the germline ends. CDR3 coding DNA: TGTGCTAGTGGTCCCGCAGGGGATGGAAACACCATATATTTT. It codes for CASGPAGDGNTIYF.

The chain couples TRBV6-5 to TRBJ1-5, with TRBD1 matching over 7 bases. CDR1 and CDR2 from the germline V gene are MNHEY and SVGAGI. There are 13 residues in the CDR3. After removal of 8 bases from V and 3 bases from J, the junction contained 4 bases not matched to a gene. CDR3 sequence: CASRGQVNQPQHF. The CDR3 DNA reads TGTGCCAGCCGTGGACAGGTCAATCAGCCCCAGCATTTT.

The chain links TRBV7-9 to TRBJ2-7; D not resolved. The CDR3 is made up of 14 amino acids. Germline V lookup: CDR1 SEHNR, CDR2 FQNEAQ (reference sequence). Trimming removed 2 bases from V and 0 bases from J, with 8 bases in between. CDR3 nucleotide sequence: TGTGCCAGCAGCTTAATTGCGAGCTCCTACGAGCAGTACTTC. Its translation: CASSLIASSYEQYF.

V is TRBV27 and J is TRBJ2-1, with 8 bases matching TRBD2. The germline V gene encodes CDR1 MNHEY and CDR2 SMNVEV (reference sequence). The length of the CDR3 is 14 residues. V gave up 6 bases and J gave up 6 bases; unmatched junction bases: 7. DNA for the CDR3: TGTGCCAGCAGGCCGGGACTAGACCCCAATGAGCAGTTCTTC. Its translation is CASRPGLDPNEQFF.

In its sample, this clone was seen once. The chain recombines TRBV9 with TRBJ1-1; 8 nucleotides match TRBD1. Looked up from germline, CDR1 is SGDLS and CDR2 is YYNGEE. Trimming cost V 3 bases and J 1 base; bases outside gene matches: 5. This CDR3 spans 15 amino acids. CDR3 residues: CASSGRTGPNTEAFF. DNA for the CDR3: TGTGCCAGCAGCGGACGGACAGGGCCGAACACTGAAGCTTTCTTT.

The DNA of the CDR3 is TGTGCCTGGAGAGGGGCTAGCGGGAACACAGATACGCAGTATTTT. It translates to CAWRGASGNTDTQYF. The genes are TRBV30 and TRBJ2-3; TRBD2 matches at 9 bases. V lost 3 bases, J lost 2 bases, and 6 bases stayed unmatched. The CDR3 is 15 residues long. In germline, CDR1 is GTSNPN, CDR2 SVGIG (reference sequence).

The chain employs TRBV29-1 and TRBJ2-7, with 11 positions matching TRBD2. Trimming at V came to 6 bases and at J to 4 bases, leaving 5 bases not matched to a gene. The CDR3 contains 13 residues. Germline V gene sequence: CDR1 SQVTM, CDR2 ANQGSEA. CDR3 region: CSVAGTSGYEQYF. CDR3 bases: TGCAGCGTAGCCGGGACTAGCGGATACGAGCAGTACTTC.

The rearrangement uses TRBV7-6 and TRBJ2-7; TRBD2 agrees at 7 bases. V trimming: 5 bases; J trimming: 6 bases; junction bases outside the gene matches: 16. This CDR3 contains 16 residues. Germline V CDR1 and CDR2: SGHVS, FNYEAQ. CDR3 in amino acids: CASSLEAGERASEQYF. CDR3 coding DNA: TGTGCCAGCAGCCTTGAGGCGGGAGAGCGGGCAAGCGAGCAGTACTTC.

The chain joins TRBV5-1 to TRBJ2-2; D ambiguous. CDR3 length: 16 amino acids. V lost 0 bases to trimming and J lost 4 bases, with 13 bases between them. Germline CDR1 and CDR2: SGHRS and YFSETQ. The CDR3 DNA follows: TGCGCCAGCAGCTTGGGGCCCAGTCGTGGCACCGGGGAGCTGTTTTTT. This translates into CASSLGPSRGTGELFF.

This clone was observed a few times. This chain uses TRBV19 with TRBJ2-7, with TRBD1 matching over 10 bases. CDR3 length equals 15 residues. Germline-derived CDR1 and CDR2 are LNHDA and SQIVND (reference sequence). Trimming took 6 bases from V and 2 from J; bases not matched to a gene: 7. The CDR3 protein is CASSRQGARPYEQYF. In DNA, the CDR3 is TGTGCCAGTAGCCGACAGGGGGCGCGTCCCTACGAGCAGTACTTC.

The chain is built from TRBV27 and TRBJ1-3; 8 positions agree with TRBD1. The J segment lost 0 bases and the V segment lost 6 bases, leaving 7 bases of the junction unmatched. The length of the CDR3 is 16 residues. The germline CDR1 and CDR2 sequences are MNHEY and SMNVEV (reference sequence). CDR3 DNA: TGTGCCAGCAGGCCGACAGGGGACTTCTCTGGAAACACCATATATTTT. Translating it yields CASRPTGDFSGNTIYF.

A word on this clone: An end of the junction does not agree with germline; a read error may underlie this. The V call is TRBV7-7, the J call TRBJ2-7, with D perhaps TRBD1 (6 bases). CDR1 is SSHAT and CDR2 is FNYEAQ in the germline V gene (reference sequence). The CDR3 consists of 13 residues. CDR3 sequence reads: CASSLYRDSEQYF. In nucleotides, the CDR3 is TGTGCTAGCAGCTTGTACAGGGATAGCGAGCAGTACTTC.

This chain connects TRBV25-1 to TRBJ1-1, with D perhaps matching TRBD1 (5 bases). The CDR3 spans 14 residues. Germline V gene sequence: CDR1 MGHDK, CDR2 SYGVNS. V was shortened by 8 bases and J by 1 base, with 14 bases between the two germline ends. CDR3 protein: CASCESGGNTEAFF. The CDR3 nucleotides are TGTGCCAGCTGCGAGTCGGGGGGGAACACTGAAGCTTTCTTT.

This clone was counted only a few times. V gene TRBV7-2 combines with J gene TRBJ2-5; D not resolved. This CDR3 contains 12 residues. Germline CDR1 SGHTA, CDR2 FQGNSA. The V and J ends lost 2 bases and 9 bases respectively, with 10 bases between them. The CDR3 region is CASSLRLPPQYF. CDR3 nucleotide sequence: TGTGCCAGCAGCTTACGACTCCCACCCCAGTACTTC. The whole variable domain, remainder taken from reference TRBV7-2 and TRBJ2-5, is GAGVSQSPSNKVTEKGKDVELRCDPISGHTALYWYRQSLGQGLEFLIYFQGNSAPDKSGLPSDRFSAERTGGSVSTLTIQRTQQEDSAVYLCASSLRLPPQYFGPGTRLLVL.

The V call is TRBV28, the J call TRBJ1-4, with TRBD1 matching 7 bases. J gave up 8 bases and V 5 bases, and 17 bases lay outside the gene matches. Germline loops: CDR1 MDHEN, CDR2 SYDVKM. This CDR3 has 17 residues. As DNA, the CDR3 is TGTGCCAGCAGTCGTGACAGGGCGATACAACTATGGGAAAAACTGTTTTTT. This gives the protein CASSRDRAIQLWEKLFF.

On this clone itself: An end of the junction does not agree with germline; a read error may underlie this. The chain uses TRBV28 and TRBJ1-5; no reliable D call. This CDR3 is 16 amino acids long. Germline-derived CDR1 and CDR2 are MDHEN and SYDVKM. The chain's CDR3 is CASSIWGGGINQPQHF. The CDR3 region has the DNA TGTGCCAGCAGTATATGGGGTGGAGGGATAAATCAGCCCCAGCATTTT.

The rearrangement uses TRBV12-5 and TRBJ2-7, with D possibly matching TRBD2 (5 bases). Germline V gene lookup returns CDR1 LGHNT and CDR2 FRNRAP. The CDR3 length is 13 residues. Trimming took 8 bases from V and 7 from J, leaving 18 bases between them. CDR3 coding DNA: TGTGCTAGTTCCAGGTTGGGAGCGCGGGAGCAGTACTTC. Its translation is CASSRLGAREQYF. Full variable domain (remainder filled in from reference TRBV12-5 and TRBJ2-7): DARVTQTPRHKVTEMGQEVTMRCQPILGHNTVFWYRQTMMQGLELLAYFRNRAPLDDSGMPKDRFSAEMPDATLATLKIQPSEPRDSAVYFCASSRLGAREQYFGPGTRLTVT.

The rearrangement joins TRBV6-6 to TRBJ2-3; 9 nucleotides match TRBD2. CDR3 size: 15 residues. V lost 2 bases to trimming and J lost 4 bases; unmatched junction nucleotides: 4. Germline CDR1 and CDR2: MNHNY and SVGAGI (reference sequence). The CDR3 protein is CASSYRGLAADTQYF. The CDR3 coding sequence is TGTGCCAGCAGTTACAGGGGACTAGCCGCAGATACGCAGTATTTT.

This clone has a single count. The CDR3 coding sequence is TGTGCCATCGGGCCACCAAACAATGAGCAGTTCTTC. This encodes CAIGPPNNEQFF. This chain links TRBV10-3 with TRBJ2-1; D gene ambiguous. The CDR3 length is 12 residues. CDR1 is ENHRY and CDR2 is SYGVKD in the germline V gene. The ends were cut back, 8 bases at V and 5 bases at J, with 10 bases in the middle.

The V gene is TRBV5-1, the J gene TRBJ1-2, with 7 nucleotides matching TRBD1. Germline loops: CDR1 SGHRS, CDR2 YFSETQ. J was trimmed by 5 bases and V by 4 bases; bases with no gene match: 14. The CDR3 has 16 residues. Here the CDR3 reads CASSLVQGTSGYGYTF. CDR3 in DNA: TGCGCCAGCAGCCTAGTACAGGGGACCTCAGGGTATGGCTACACCTTC.

The V gene is TRBV29-1, the J gene TRBJ2-7, with 10 bases identical to TRBD1. The junction had 5 bases not matched to a gene; V was cut back by 6 bases and J by 3 bases. Germline V gives CDR1 SQVTM, CDR2 ANQGSEA. This CDR3 has 13 amino acids. The CDR3 here is CSVGQGERYEQYF. The CDR3 region has the DNA TGCAGCGTCGGACAGGGGGAACGCTACGAGCAGTACTTC.

The sample holds a few counts of this clone. This chain joins TRBV25-1 and TRBJ2-3; 8 bases are a match to TRBD1. V was pared by 6 bases and J by 0 bases, with 2 bases of the junction left unmatched. Germline assignment: CDR1 MGHDK and CDR2 SYGVNS. The CDR3 extends over 14 amino acids. For the CDR3, the DNA is TGTGCCAGCAGGGGACAGGTCAGCACAGATACGCAGTATTTT. Translation: CASRGQVSTDTQYF.

The chain employs TRBV30 and TRBJ2-5; D is uncertain. This CDR3 comprises 13 residues. V was trimmed by 2 bases and J by 5 bases, leaving 12 bases between them. CDR1 and CDR2 (germline): GTSNPN, SVGIG (reference sequence). Written as DNA, the CDR3 is TGTGCCTGGAGTCCGACCTCGAGGGAGACCCAGTACTTC. Protein sequence: CAWSPTSRETQYF.

The gene calls are TRBV5-1 and TRBJ2-7, with a weak D call TRBD1 (8 bases). The CDR3 is made up of 15 amino acids. V lost 1 base and J lost 0, with 11 bases in between. Germline-derived CDR1 and CDR2 are SGHRS and YFSETQ. For the CDR3, the DNA is TGCGCCAGCAGCTTGACAGGGGGGGTCTCCTACGAGCAGTACTTC. Its translation is CASSLTGGVSYEQYF. Complete variable domain (other parts from reference TRBV5-1 and TRBJ2-7): KAGVTQTPRYLIKTRGQQVTLSCSPISGHRSVSWYQQTPGQGLQFLFEYFSETQRNKGNFPGRFSGRQFSNSRSEMNVSTLELGDSALYLCASSLTGGVSYEQYFGPGTRLTVT.

V is TRBV7-9 and J is TRBJ2-7; 8 bases fit TRBD1. Germline CDR1 and CDR2: SEHNR and FQNEAQ (reference sequence). V was clipped by 4 bases and J by 9 bases; unmatched bases: 17. The CDR3 is 16 amino acids. As DNA, the CDR3 is TGTGCCAGCAGCTCTACGGATTGGACAGGGCCGGCAGGGCAGTACTTC. This sequence encodes CASSSTDWTGPAGQYF. Variable domain in full (rest from reference TRBV7-9 and TRBJ2-7): DTGVSQNPRHKITKRGQNVTFRCDPISEHNRLYWYRQTLGQGPEFLTYFQNEAQLEKSRLLSDRFSAERPKGSFSTLEIQRTEQGDSAMYLCASSSTDWTGPAGQYFGPGTRLTVT.

The V and J genes are TRBV7-9 and TRBJ1-1; D unclear. The CDR3 spans 15 residues. Per the germline V gene, CDR1 is SEHNR and CDR2 is FQNEAQ (reference sequence). V lost 1 base to trimming and J lost 1 base, with 10 bases between them. The DNA of the CDR3 is TGTGCCAGCAGCTTAGGGAGGACGGAGAACACTGAAGCTTTCTTT. Translated: CASSLGRTENTEAFF.